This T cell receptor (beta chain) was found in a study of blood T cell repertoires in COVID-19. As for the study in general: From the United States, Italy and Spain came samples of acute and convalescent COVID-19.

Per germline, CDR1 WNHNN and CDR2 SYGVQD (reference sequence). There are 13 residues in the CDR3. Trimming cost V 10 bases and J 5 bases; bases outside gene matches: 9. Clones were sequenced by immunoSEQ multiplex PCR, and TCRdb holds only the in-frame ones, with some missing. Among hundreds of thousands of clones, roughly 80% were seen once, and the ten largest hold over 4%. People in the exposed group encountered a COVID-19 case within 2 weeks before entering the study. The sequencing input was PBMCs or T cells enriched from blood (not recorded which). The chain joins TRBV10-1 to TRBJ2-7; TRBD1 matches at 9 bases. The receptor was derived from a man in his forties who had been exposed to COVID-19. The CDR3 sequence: CATKQGALDEQYF. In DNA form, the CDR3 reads TGCGCCACCAAACAGGGGGCTTTAGACGAGCAGTACTTC.